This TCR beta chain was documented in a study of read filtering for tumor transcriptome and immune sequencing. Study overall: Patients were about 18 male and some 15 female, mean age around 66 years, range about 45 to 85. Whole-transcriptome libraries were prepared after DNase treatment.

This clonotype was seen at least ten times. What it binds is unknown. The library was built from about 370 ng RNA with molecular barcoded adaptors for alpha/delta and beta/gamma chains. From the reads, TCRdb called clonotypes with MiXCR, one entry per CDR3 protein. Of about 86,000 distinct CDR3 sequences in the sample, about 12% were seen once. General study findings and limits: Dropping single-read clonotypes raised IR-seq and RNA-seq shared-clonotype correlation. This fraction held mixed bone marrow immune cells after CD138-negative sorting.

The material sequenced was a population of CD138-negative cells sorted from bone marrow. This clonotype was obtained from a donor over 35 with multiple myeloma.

The CDR3 region has the DNA TGTGCCAGCAGCCAAGAGACTAGCGGGAGTCACAAGCAGTACTTC. This translates into CASSQETSGSHKQYF. The genes are TRBV14 and TRBJ2-7, with TRBD2 matching over 12 bases. CDR1 SGHDN and CDR2 FVKESK come from the germline V gene. Trimming removed 0 bases from V and 8 bases from J; junction bases left unmatched: 5. The length of the CDR3 is 15 residues.